This TCR beta chain emerged from a study of T-cell memory formation after mild COVID-19. Study details: Largely, the TCR clusters proved donor specific. Points from the study as a whole: Among clones contracting day 15 to 85, CD4/CD8 was balanced, whereas later expanders leaned CD4+.

This clonotype was seen more than once but under ten times. Its specificity is not known. TCRdb reprocessed the 5' RACE reads with MiXCR, giving one entry per CDR3 protein. In the table there are about 100,000 distinct CDR3 sequences, 11% of which are singletons. The receptor was isolated from a young man who had mild COVID-19 (a few samples of this study predate the infection). Cell type and time point are not known. The specimen was PBMCs or a T cell subset sorted from them (not recorded which).

In DNA form, the CDR3 reads TGTGCCAGCAGCTTAGACAGGGCGCGCAATCAGCCCCAGCATTTT. Translating gives CASSLDRARNQPQHF. This chain links TRBV7-8 with TRBJ1-5; the D gene is possibly TRBD1 (6 bases). V was trimmed by 1 base and J by 2 bases, leaving 9 bases between them. CDR1 is SGHVS, CDR2 FQNEAQ, per germline. The CDR3 sequence is 15 residues long.